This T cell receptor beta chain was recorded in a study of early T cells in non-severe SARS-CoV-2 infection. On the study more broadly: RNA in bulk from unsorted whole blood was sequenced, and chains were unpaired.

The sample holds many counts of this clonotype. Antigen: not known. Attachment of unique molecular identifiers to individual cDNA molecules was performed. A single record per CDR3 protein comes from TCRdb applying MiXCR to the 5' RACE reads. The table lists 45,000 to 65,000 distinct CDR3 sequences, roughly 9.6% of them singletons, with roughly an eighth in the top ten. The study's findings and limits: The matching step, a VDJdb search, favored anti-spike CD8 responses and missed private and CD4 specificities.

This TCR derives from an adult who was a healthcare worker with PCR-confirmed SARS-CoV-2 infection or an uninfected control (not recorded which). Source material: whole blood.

The CDR3 DNA sequence: TGTGCCAGCAGTCTCGACGGCGCGGGAGGGCCCCAGCATTTT. Translation gives CASSLDGAGGPQHF. V gene TRBV6-2 or TRBV6-3 combines with J gene TRBJ1-5; D gene unclear. Per germline, CDR1 MNHEY and CDR2 SVGEGT. The CDR3 runs 14 residues. V was pared by 5 bases and J by 9 bases, with 17 bases between.